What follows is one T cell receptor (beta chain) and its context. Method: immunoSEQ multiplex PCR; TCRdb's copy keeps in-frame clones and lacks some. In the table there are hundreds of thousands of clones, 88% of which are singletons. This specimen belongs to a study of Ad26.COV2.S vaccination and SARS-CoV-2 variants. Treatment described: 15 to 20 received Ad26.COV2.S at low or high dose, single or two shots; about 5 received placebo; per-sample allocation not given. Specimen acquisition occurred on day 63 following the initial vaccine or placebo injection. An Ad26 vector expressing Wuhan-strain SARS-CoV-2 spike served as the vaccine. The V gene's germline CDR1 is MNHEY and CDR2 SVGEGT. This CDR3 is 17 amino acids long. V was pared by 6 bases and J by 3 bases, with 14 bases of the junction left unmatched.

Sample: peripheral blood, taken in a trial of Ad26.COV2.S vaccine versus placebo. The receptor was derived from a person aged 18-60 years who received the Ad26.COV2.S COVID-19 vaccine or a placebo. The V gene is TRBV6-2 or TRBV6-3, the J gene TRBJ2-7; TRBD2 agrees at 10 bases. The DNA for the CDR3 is TGTGCCAGCAGCACATTACGTGTAGCGGGGGGATACTACGAGCAGTACTTC. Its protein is CASSTLRVAGGYYEQYF.